Shown below are 8 T cell receptor beta chains from a single sample sequenced in a study of CD8 T cells in ankylosing spondylitis (dated 2017 in TCRdb). Receptor libraries were prepared by 5' RACE. Sequencing took place on an Illumina HiSeq 2500. TCRdb handled the public reads itself, with Q25 trimming in fastp and clone calling in MiXCR, and kept productive beta chains. Rows are combined by CDR3 protein, so each entry shows the most common genes and DNA. For this sample there are around 150,000 distinct CDR3 sequences; about a sixth appear just once. The top ten constitute over 7% of the sample. Specimen: blood, either unsorted or a sorted T cell fraction (not recorded which). These receptors were taken from a male donor with ankylosing spondylitis or in good health (not recorded which).

The table lists this clonotype with many counts. The V call is TRBV5-1, the J call TRBJ1-2, with D possibly being TRBD1 (6 bases). V shed 4 bases and J shed 7 bases, with 23 bases lying between them. Germline CDR1 reads SGHRS; CDR2 reads YFSETQ. The CDR3 length is 16 residues. CDR3 residues: CASSPFAKQETGGYTF. The CDR3 DNA reads TGCGCCAGCAGCCCCTTTGCGAAACAGGAGACAGGTGGCTACACCTTC.

This clonotype has a handful of counts. V usage is TRBV4-1 and J usage is TRBJ1-5; 7 positions agree with TRBD1. V lost 2 bases, J lost 4 bases, and 8 bases stayed unmatched. The CDR3 is made up of 16 amino acids. In germline, CDR1 is MGHRA, CDR2 YSYEKL. The CDR3: CASSQFPGQLNQPQHF. In DNA form, the CDR3 reads TGCGCCAGCAGCCAATTCCCGGGACAGCTGAATCAGCCCCAGCATTTT.

This clonotype was seen repeatedly, ten times or more. This chain joins TRBV6-1 and TRBJ1-6; D gene uncertain. Trimming pared 6 bases from V and 9 bases from J, leaving 15 bases between. CDR3 size: 14 residues. Germline loops: CDR1 MNHNS, CDR2 SASEGT. CDR3 amino acids: CASRPGLGVSPLHF. The CDR3 DNA is TGTGCCAGCAGGCCGGGCCTCGGGGTTTCACCCCTCCACTTT.

This chain uses TRBV20-1 with TRBJ2-2, with a possible D match to TRBD2 (6 bases). V was clipped by 0 bases and J by 1 base, with 15 bases between them. The CDR3 loop spans 17 amino acids. Germline CDR1 DFQATT, CDR2 SNEGSKA (reference sequence). CDR3 residues: CSARDPPLALNTGELFF. The CDR3 bases are TGCAGTGCTAGAGATCCACCACTAGCACTGAACACCGGGGAGCTGTTTTTT.

V usage is TRBV2 and J usage is TRBJ2-3, with 9 positions matching TRBD2. J gave up 7 bases and V 4 bases, and 12 bases lay outside the gene matches. The CDR3 covers 16 residues. Germline loops: CDR1 SNHLY, CDR2 FYNNEI. CDR3 DNA sequence: TGTGCCAGCAGTGGTGATCCGGGACTAGCCGTCAATACGCAGTATTTT. Protein sequence: CASSGDPGLAVNTQYF.

This clonotype has a count of ten or more. The chain carries TRBV27 and TRBJ2-1; 9 bases agree with TRBD2. This CDR3 is built from 15 residues. V shed 6 bases and J 2 bases; nucleotides not matched to a gene: 5. CDR1 and CDR2 from the germline V gene are MNHEY and SMNVEV (reference sequence). CDR3 nucleotide sequence: TGTGCCAGCAGCTTAGCGGGAGAAGCCTACAATGAGCAGTTCTTC. It specifies CASSLAGEAYNEQFF.

This clonotype has a single count. This chain joins TRBV19 and TRBJ2-1, with a possible D match to TRBD1 (6 bases). The V end was cut by 5 bases, the J end by 4 bases, with 12 bases between. Germline V gene sequence: CDR1 LNHDA, CDR2 SQIVND (reference sequence). The CDR3 covers 14 residues. CDR3 bases: TGTGCCAGTAGTCAGGGGAGTAAGTACAATGAGCAGTTCTTC. Translating gives CASSQGSKYNEQFF.

This clonotype was found many times. The chain employs TRBV20-1 and TRBJ1-2; 9 bases are shared with TRBD1. Per germline, CDR1 DFQATT and CDR2 SNEGSKA (reference sequence). The CDR3 contains 15 residues. Trimming took 4 bases from V and 2 from J; bases not matched to a gene: 8. The CDR3 DNA sequence: TGCAGTGCTAACGAGGACAGGGGCACAAACTATGGCTACACCTTC. Translated, it gives CSANEDRGTNYGYTF.